The rows below give T cell receptor beta chains drawn from one sample of a study of OX40 agonist ivuxolimab in advanced cancers. TCRdb's table, derived via immunoSEQ multiplex PCR, lists solely in-frame clones and lacks some. Of fewer than 85,000 clones listed, just under 95% were seen once; the top ten hold 9.5% to 12%. The sequencing used CD4+ or CD8+ T cells sorted from blood, collected in a trial of the OX40 agonist ivuxolimab. The receptors come from an adult with an advanced solid tumor such as melanoma, head and neck, liver or kidney cancer. CDR3s include the opening cysteine and the closing phenylalanine or tryptophan. The D gene is left open where the match is weak.

DNA	CDR3	V	D	J
TGTGCCAGCAGCCCGTCCGGGACCAGGGGTGAAAAACTGTTTTTT	CASSPSGTRGEKLFF	TRBV9	NA	TRBJ1-4
TGTGCCAGCAGTTTTGTGGGGAGCAATCAGCCCCAGCATTTT	CASSFVGSNQPQHF	TRBV28	NA	TRBJ1-5
TGTGCCAGCAGTTTTTCGGCGGGGGAGATCACAGATACGCAGTATTTT	CASSFSAGEITDTQYF	TRBV27	TRBD2	TRBJ2-3
TGTGCCAGCAGCTTACCGCCGAGACAGGGGAGGGAGCAGTACTTC	CASSLPPRQGREQYF	TRBV11-2	TRBD1	TRBJ2-7
TGTGCCAGCAGCTTAGTCCCCGCTGGTTTTGGGGGATCGGGAACTGAAGCTTTCTTT	CASSLVPAGFGGSGTEAFF	TRBV7-9	NA	TRBJ1-1
TGTGCCTGGATTCGAGGGGGGGCCGGGGAGACCCAGTACTTC	CAWIRGGAGETQYF	TRBV30	NA	TRBJ2-5
TGTGCCAGCAGTCAGACAGGGGGAAGTGGCTACACCTTC	CASSQTGGSGYTF	TRBV27	TRBD1	TRBJ1-2
TGTGCCAGCAGCCCAGATTCTCATCCCTACAATGAGCAGTTCTTC	CASSPDSHPYNEQFF	TRBV5-6	NA	TRBJ2-1
TGCGCCAGCAGCGATACCGGAGGGCTGCTCTATGGCTACACCTTC	CASSDTGGLLYGYTF	TRBV5-1	NA	TRBJ1-2
TGTGCCAGTAGTTGGAGACAGGACCTCTCCTACGAGCAGTACTTC	CASSWRQDLSYEQYF	TRBV19	NA	TRBJ2-7
TGTGCCAGCAGTTTACTTGCTTTGGGTGAAAAACTGTTTTTT	CASSLLALGEKLFF	TRBV28	NA	TRBJ1-4
TGTGCCAGCAGCCCGACAGGGGCTAGCACAGATACGCAGTATTTT	CASSPTGASTDTQYF	TRBV7-3	TRBD1	TRBJ2-3
TGTGCCAGCAGCGGAACTAGCGGGACAGATACGCAGTATTTT	CASSGTSGTDTQYF	TRBV9	TRBD2	TRBJ2-3
TGTGCCAGCAGCTTAGGAGGATGGGGCGAGCTGTTTTTT	CASSLGGWGELFF	TRBV7-3	NA	TRBJ2-2
TGTGCCAGCAGTGATTTGCAGGGGGTCAATCAGCCCCAGCATTTT	CASSDLQGVNQPQHF	TRBV2	TRBD1	TRBJ1-5
TGCGCCAGCAGTGAGTCAGGCTACAATGAGCAGTTCTTC	CASSESGYNEQFF	TRBV10-2	NA	TRBJ2-1